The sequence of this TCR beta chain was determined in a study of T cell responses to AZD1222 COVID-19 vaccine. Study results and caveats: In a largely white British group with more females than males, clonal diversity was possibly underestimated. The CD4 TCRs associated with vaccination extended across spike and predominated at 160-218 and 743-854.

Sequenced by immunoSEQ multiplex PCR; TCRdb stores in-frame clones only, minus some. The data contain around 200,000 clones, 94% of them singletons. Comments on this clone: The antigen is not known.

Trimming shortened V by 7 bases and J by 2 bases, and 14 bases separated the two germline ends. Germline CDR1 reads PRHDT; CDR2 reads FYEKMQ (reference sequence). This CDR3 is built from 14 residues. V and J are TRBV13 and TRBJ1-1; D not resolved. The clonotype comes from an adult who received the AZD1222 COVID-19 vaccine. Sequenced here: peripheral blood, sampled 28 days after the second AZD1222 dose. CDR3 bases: TGTGCCAGCAAAATCTCCTGGTTTAACACTGAAGCTTTCTTT. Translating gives CASKISWFNTEAFF.